The entry below describes one T cell receptor beta chain. The source of the sample is a study of blood T cell repertoires in COVID-19. At the level of the study: The origin of the acute and convalescent COVID-19 samples was the United States, Italy and Spain. T cells, B-cell-depleted T cells, or PBMCs supplied cDNA or gDNA.

The CDR3 extends over 17 amino acids. Trimming removed 4 bases from V and 7 bases from J; junction bases left unmatched: 12. Germline CDR1 reads SGHRS; CDR2 reads YFSETQ. In the authors' workflow: Quantification of nucleated cells was approximated via reference gene primer amplification. Clones were sequenced by immunoSEQ multiplex PCR, and TCRdb holds only the in-frame ones, with some missing. D and trimming were read from the DNA, whereas the V and J calls and clone size are those reported in that table. Here the sample spans 60,000 to 75,000 clones, approximately 91% being singletons. The TCR originated in a human donor in a cohort sampled during active COVID-19. The sequencing sample was made of peripheral blood. This rearrangement joins TRBV5-1 to TRBJ2-1; the match to TRBD1 covers 12 bases. The CDR3 region has the DNA TGCGCCAGCAGCCCCCAGCCGGGACAGGGGGCGCGGAATGAGCAGTTCTTC. The encoded protein is CASSPQPGQGARNEQFF.